These 11 T cell receptor beta chains were all obtained from the same sample, sequenced in a study of T cell repertoires in cytomegalovirus infection. TCRdb itself ran the reads through MiXCR, one entry per CDR3 protein. The sample contains some 600,000 distinct CDR3 sequences, approximately 24% of which appear only once. Sequences were obtained from CD8+ T cells from PBMCs. Source of these receptors: a human donor in good health (CMV status not recorded). Some clones in this sample may be carry-over from other donors' samples.

This clonotype has a count of ten or more. The genes are TRBV10-3 and TRBJ2-3; 8 bases are shared with TRBD2. CDR3 size: 16 residues. V lost 6 bases and J lost 0; bases outside the gene matches: 8. Germline CDR1 and CDR2: ENHRY and SYGVKD. Written as DNA, the CDR3 is TGTGCCATCAGGACGGCCATAGCGGGGAGCACAGATACGCAGTATTTT. Residues: CAIRTAIAGSTDTQYF.

This clonotype occurred many times. The chain uses TRBV6-1 and TRBJ2-7, with D possibly called TRBD1 or TRBD2 (5 bases each). V was shortened by 6 bases and J by 1 base, with 13 bases between the two germline ends. CDR1 is MNHNS and CDR2 is SASEGT in the germline V gene. The CDR3 has 14 residues. The CDR3 region has the DNA TGTGCCAGCAGCTCCACCGGGACGTCCTACGAGCAGTACTTC. As protein: CASSSTGTSYEQYF.

A few counts support this clonotype. V gene TRBV7-8 combines with J gene TRBJ2-1; D uncertain. V was pared by 5 bases and J by 5 bases, with 28 bases between. The CDR3 sequence is 19 residues long. Germline V lookup: CDR1 SGHVS, CDR2 FQNEAQ. The CDR3, as DNA: TGTGCCAGCAGCGACGACTCTAGGCCCCAATTATGGCGGAACAATGAGCAGTTCTTC. Protein product: CASSDDSRPQLWRNNEQFF. The complete variable domain, with remaining parts taken from reference TRBV7-8 and TRBJ2-1, reads GAGVSQSPRYKVAKRGQDVALRCDPISGHVSLFWYQQALGQGPEFLTYFQNEAQLDKSGLPSDRFFAERPEGSVSTLKIQRTQQEDSAVYLCASSDDSRPQLWRNNEQFFGPGTRLTVL.

This clonotype was detected ten times or more. The chain is built from TRBV7-9 and TRBJ2-3; D unresolved. Germline CDR1 reads SEHNR; CDR2 reads FQNEAQ (reference sequence). The V and J ends lost 5 bases and 2 bases respectively, with 8 bases between them. The CDR3 is 13 residues long. The CDR3 reads CASSNLYTDTQYF. The DNA of the CDR3 is TGTGCCAGCAGCAACCTCTACACAGATACGCAGTATTTT.

This clonotype turned up a few times. This rearrangement joins TRBV6-6 to TRBJ2-5, with TRBD2 matching over 8 bases. Germline V gene lookup returns CDR1 MNHNY and CDR2 SVGAGI (reference sequence). Trimming took 6 bases from V and 2 from J; bases not matched to a gene: 11. This CDR3 spans 16 amino acids. The CDR3 sequence is CASSFGGGGRQETQYF. The CDR3 DNA reads as TGTGCCAGCAGCTTCGGGGGCGGGGGGAGGCAAGAGACCCAGTACTTC.

This clonotype was seen a handful of times. This chain uses TRBV14 with TRBJ2-2; no reliable D call. Germline assignment: CDR1 SGHDN and CDR2 FVKESK. With 0 bases removed from V and 0 bases from J, the gap between germline ends came to 8 bases. The CDR3 runs 16 residues. The CDR3 sequence: CASSQETSANTGELFF. In DNA form, the CDR3 reads TGTGCCAGCAGCCAAGAAACATCAGCGAACACCGGGGAGCTGTTTTTT.

This chain connects TRBV7-9 to TRBJ2-5; 8 nucleotides align to TRBD2. V was pared by 5 bases and J by 1 base, with 9 bases of the junction left unmatched. Germline V gene sequence: CDR1 SEHNR, CDR2 FQNEAQ (reference sequence). CDR3 size: 16 residues. DNA of the CDR3: TGTGCCAGCAGCCTGCCGGAAGCGGGGGTCCAAGAGACCCAGTACTTC. Translation: CASSLPEAGVQETQYF.

There are many counts of this clonotype. The gene calls are TRBV10-3 and TRBJ2-7; D not resolved. V was pared by 3 bases and J by 2 bases, with 8 bases between. Germline CDR1 reads ENHRY; CDR2 reads SYGVKD. The CDR3 has 13 amino acids. The CDR3 reads CAISEGQTYEQYV. DNA of the CDR3: TGTGCCATCAGTGAAGGGCAGACCTACGAGCAGTACGTC.

This chain uses TRBV5-1 with TRBJ1-2, with D possibly being TRBD1 (5 bases). From germline, CDR1 is SGHRS and CDR2 YFSETQ. This CDR3 is built from 13 residues. V was clipped by 1 base and J by 6 bases, with 10 bases between them. The CDR3 DNA is TGCGCCAGCAGCTTGAGGGGAATCGATGGCTACACCTTC. Residues: CASSLRGIDGYTF.

The genes are TRBV12-5 and TRBJ2-2; D unclear. The V gene lost 0 bases and the J gene lost 7 bases, with 6 bases spanning the gap. The CDR3 contains 13 residues. From germline, CDR1 is LGHNT and CDR2 FRNRAP. The CDR3 spells CASGLVRDGELFF. CDR3 nucleotide sequence: TGTGCTAGTGGTTTGGTACGAGACGGGGAGCTGTTTTTT.

J is TRBJ2-4 and V is TRBV15; D tentatively reads TRBD1 or TRBD2 (5 bases each). The CDR3 is 17 residues long. Germline CDR1 reads LNHNV; CDR2 reads YYDKDF (reference sequence). Trimming took off 2 bases at V and 1 base at J, with 15 bases between the two ends. CDR3 DNA: TGTGCCACCAGCAGAAAAAACGAGGGGCTGGCCAAAAACATTCAGTACTTC. As protein: CATSRKNEGLAKNIQYF.